The clone carrying this T cell receptor (beta chain) was detected only a few times. This sample was included in a study of CD8 T cells in ankylosing spondylitis. MiXCR, run by TCRdb on the 5' RACE reads, gives a single entry per CDR3 protein. Of around 340,000 distinct CDR3 sequences listed, roughly 15% are singletons. CDR3 length: 13 amino acids. Between the trimmed V and J ends, which lost 1 base and 5 bases, there was a span of 6 bases. Germline CDR1 and CDR2: SSHAT and FNYEAQ (reference sequence). The clonotype was recovered from a male donor with ankylosing spondylitis or in good health (not recorded which). The chain couples TRBV7-7 to TRBJ2-1; no definite D call. The specimen was blood, either unsorted or a sorted T cell fraction (not recorded which). CDR3 region: CASSLDRNNEQFF. The CDR3 nucleotides read TGTGCCAGCAGCTTAGATCGAAACAATGAGCAGTTCTTC. The full variable domain, completed using reference TRBV7-7 and TRBJ2-1, is GAGVSQSPRYKVTKRGQDVTLRCDPISSHATLYWYQQALGQGPEFLTYFNYEAQPDKSGLPSDRFSAERPEGSISTLTIQRTEQRDSAMYRCASSLDRNNEQFFGPGTRLTVL.